This TCR beta chain derives from a study of CD8+CD57+ T cells in acquired aplastic anemia. Overall study findings and caveats: Overlap between patients and controls comprised just under 30 CD8+ CDR3 sequences.

The TCR beta profiling, which covered VDJ combination and CDR3 sequence, was carried out using genomic DNA as the template. TCRdb reprocessed the reads with MiXCR, giving one entry per CDR3 protein. The sample carries hundreds of thousands of distinct CDR3 sequences, under 80% recorded once. This clonotype occurred a few times. The antigen is not known. This receptor was identified in a human donor in good health, serving as a control. The sample was sorted CD4+, CD8+, or CD8+CD57+ T cells (not recorded which) from PBMCs.

The CDR3 loop is CASSLAEVSEAFF. The CDR3 DNA is TGTGCCAGCAGCTTAGCGGAGGTGTCTGAAGCTTTCTTT. The chain joins TRBV7-2 to TRBJ1-1; D unclear. This CDR3 spans 13 amino acids. V was pared by 0 bases and J by 6 bases, with 8 bases between. The V gene's germline CDR1 is SGHTA and CDR2 FQGNSA.